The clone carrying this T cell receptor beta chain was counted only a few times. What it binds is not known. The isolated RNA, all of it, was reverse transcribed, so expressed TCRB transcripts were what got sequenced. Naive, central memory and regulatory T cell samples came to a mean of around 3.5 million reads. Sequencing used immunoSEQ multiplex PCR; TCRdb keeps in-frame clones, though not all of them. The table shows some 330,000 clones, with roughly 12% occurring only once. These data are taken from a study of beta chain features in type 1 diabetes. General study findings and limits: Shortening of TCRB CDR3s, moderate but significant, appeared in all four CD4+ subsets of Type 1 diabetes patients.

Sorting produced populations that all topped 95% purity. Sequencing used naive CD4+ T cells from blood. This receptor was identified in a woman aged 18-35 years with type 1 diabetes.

The CDR3 is CASRYSNQPQHF. CDR3 in DNA: TGTGCCAGCCGCTATAGCAATCAGCCCCAGCATTTT. The chain has TRBV19 and TRBJ1-5, with D uncertain. The V gene lost 9 bases and the J gene lost 0 bases, with 6 bases spanning the gap. Germline lookup yields CDR1 LNHDA and CDR2 SQIVND (reference sequence). The CDR3 covers 12 residues.